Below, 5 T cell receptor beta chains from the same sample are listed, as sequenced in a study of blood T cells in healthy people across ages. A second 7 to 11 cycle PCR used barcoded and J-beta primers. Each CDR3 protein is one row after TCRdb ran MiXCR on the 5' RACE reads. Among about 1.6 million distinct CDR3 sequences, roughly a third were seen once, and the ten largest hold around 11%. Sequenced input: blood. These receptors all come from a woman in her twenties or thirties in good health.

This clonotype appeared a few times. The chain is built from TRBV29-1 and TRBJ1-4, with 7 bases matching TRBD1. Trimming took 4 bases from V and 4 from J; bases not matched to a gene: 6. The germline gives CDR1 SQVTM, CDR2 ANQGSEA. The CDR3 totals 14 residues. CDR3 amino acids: CSVAPGTVNEKLFF. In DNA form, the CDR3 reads TGCAGCGTTGCGCCCGGGACAGTTAATGAAAAACTGTTTTTT.

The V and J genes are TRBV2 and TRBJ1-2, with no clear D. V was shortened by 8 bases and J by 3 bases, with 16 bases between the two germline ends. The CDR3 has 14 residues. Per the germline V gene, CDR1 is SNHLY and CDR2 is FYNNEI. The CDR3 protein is CASSSLASDYGYTF. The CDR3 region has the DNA TGTGCCAGCTCTTCCCTGGCTTCCGACTATGGCTACACCTTC.

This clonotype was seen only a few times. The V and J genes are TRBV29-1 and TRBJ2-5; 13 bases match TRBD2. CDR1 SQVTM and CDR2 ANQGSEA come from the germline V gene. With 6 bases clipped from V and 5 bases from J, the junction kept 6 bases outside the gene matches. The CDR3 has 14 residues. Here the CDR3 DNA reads TGCAGCGTCGGACTAGCGGGAGTGAGGGAGACCCAGTACTTC. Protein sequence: CSVGLAGVRETQYF.

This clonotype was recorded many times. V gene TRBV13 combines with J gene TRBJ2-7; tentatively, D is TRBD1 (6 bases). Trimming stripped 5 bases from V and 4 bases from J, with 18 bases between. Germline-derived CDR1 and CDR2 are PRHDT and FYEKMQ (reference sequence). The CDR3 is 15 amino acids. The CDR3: CASSHEQGIGYEQYF. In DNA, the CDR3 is TGTGCCAGCAGCCACGAACAGGGTATTGGGTACGAGCAGTACTTC.

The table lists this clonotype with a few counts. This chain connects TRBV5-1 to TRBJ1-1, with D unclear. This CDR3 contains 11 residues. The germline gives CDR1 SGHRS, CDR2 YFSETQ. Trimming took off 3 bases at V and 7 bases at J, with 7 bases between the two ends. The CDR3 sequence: CASSSLGEAFF. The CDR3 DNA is TGCGCCAGCAGCTCGCTGGGTGAAGCTTTCTTT.